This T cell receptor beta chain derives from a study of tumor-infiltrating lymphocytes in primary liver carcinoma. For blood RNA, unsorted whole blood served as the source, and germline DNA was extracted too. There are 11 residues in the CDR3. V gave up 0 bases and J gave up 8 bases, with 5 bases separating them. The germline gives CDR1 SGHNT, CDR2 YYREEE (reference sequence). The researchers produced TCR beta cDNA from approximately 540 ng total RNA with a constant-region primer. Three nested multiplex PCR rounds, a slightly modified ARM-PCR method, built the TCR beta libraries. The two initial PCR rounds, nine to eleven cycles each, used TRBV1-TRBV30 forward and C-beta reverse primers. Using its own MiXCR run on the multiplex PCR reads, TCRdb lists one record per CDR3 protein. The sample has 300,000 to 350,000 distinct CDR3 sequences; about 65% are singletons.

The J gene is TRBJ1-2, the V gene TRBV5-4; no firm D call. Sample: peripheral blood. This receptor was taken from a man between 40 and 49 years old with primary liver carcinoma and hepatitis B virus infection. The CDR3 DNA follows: TGTGCCAGCAGCTTGGAGGAAGGCTACACCTTC. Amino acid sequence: CASSLEEGYTF.